A selection of T cell receptor beta chains follows, all from one sample in a study of blood T cell repertoires in COVID-19. Profiled with immunoSEQ multiplex PCR; TCRdb holds only in-frame clones, not every one. Here the sample spans fewer than 85,000 clones, over 60% being singletons. Sample: peripheral blood. Every receptor here comes from a man in his 70s with COVID-19, enrolled during active disease. CDR3s include the opening cysteine and the closing phenylalanine or tryptophan. The D gene is left open where the match is weak. Not all rows give a size; the values are once, few, many and, for expanded clones, a class.

>.|.|TRBV28|TRBJ1-1
TGTGCCAGCAGTTCCCCAGGTCCCGATTATGGAGCTTTCTTT
CASSSPGPDYGAFF
>.|.|TRBV2|TRBJ2-3
TGTGCCAGCAACTCAGATACGCAGTATTTT
CASNSDTQYF
>.|.|TRBV7-3|TRBJ2-1
TGTGCCAGCAGCCCTCTGGCGGGACCGTACAATGAGCAGTTCTTC
CASSPLAGPYNEQFF
>.|.|TRBV4-1|TRBJ1-4
TGCGCCAGCAGCCAGGCGGGGGGCTTTAATGAAAAACTGTTTTTT
CASSQAGGFNEKLFF
>.|.|TRBV19|TRBJ2-2
TGTGCCAGTAGCAAACAGGGTTCGGCCGGGGAGCTGTTTTTT
CASSKQGSAGELFF
>.|few|TRBV7-8|TRBJ1-3
TGTGCCAGCAGCTTAGTCTCGGACTTCTCTGGAAACACCATATATTTT
CASSLVSDFSGNTIYF
>TRBD2|.|TRBV19|TRBJ2-5
TGTGCCAGTAGTACCTCGGGACTAGCGGGCGACACCCAGTACTTC
CASSTSGLAGDTQYF
>TRBD1|few|TRBV4-2|TRBJ2-5
TGTGCCAGCAGCCTTCGCTTTAATGCACAGGGGGCGCAAGAGACCCAGTACTTC
CASSLRFNAQGAQETQYF
>.|.|TRBV28|TRBJ2-7
TGTGCCAGCAGTCCCCAGGTGACACTTGAGCAGTACTTC
CASSPQVTLEQYF
>.|.|TRBV6-5|TRBJ2-7
TGTGCCAGCAGACCGGGAGCCGGCGAGCAGTACTTC
CASRPGAGEQYF
>.|.|TRBV11-2|TRBJ1-4
TGTGCCAGCAGCCACCCCGGGACTCGAGATAAAGAACTGTTTTTT
CASSHPGTRDKELFF
>.|.|TRBV1|TRBJ1-2
TGCACCAGACCGGGACAGGCCCGAGGCAAAGGCTATGGCTACACCTTC
CTRPGQARGKGYGYTF
>TRBD2|.|TRBV28|TRBJ2-2
TGTGCCAGCAGTCGTAGCGGGAAGGGCACCGGGGAGCTGTTTTTT
CASSRSGKGTGELFF
>TRBD1|.|TRBV7-9|TRBJ1-2
TGTGCCAGCCAGACGCGAGGGGGCAACTATGGCTACACCTTC
CASQTRGGNYGYTF
>TRBD1|.|TRBV11-3|TRBJ2-4
TGTGCCAGCAGCTTAGTACCGGGACAGTTAGCCAAAAACATTCAGTACTTC
CASSLVPGQLAKNIQYF
>.|.|TRBV9|TRBJ2-7
TGTGCCAGCAGCCCCCCGGCTGGGGCCCCCTACGAGCAGTACTTC
CASSPPAGAPYEQYF
>TRBD2|.|TRBV2|TRBJ2-1
TGTGCGTCCGATAAGGGGGGGACTAGCTTTTTCAATGAGCAGTTCTTC
CASDKGGTSFFNEQFF
>.|.|TRBV6-5|TRBJ2-7
TGTGCCAGCAGTTACGGTGGGGACTTTTCCTACGAGCAGTACTTC
CASSYGGDFSYEQYF
>TRBD1|.|TRBV24-1|TRBJ2-2
TGTGCCACCGGAGGACAGGGTCCCACCGGGGAGCTGTTTTTT
CATGGQGPTGELFF
>TRBD1|.|TRBV28|TRBJ1-6
TGTGCCAGCAGTTCTGGGCAGGGGGAGGCTTCACCCCTCCACTTT
CASSSGQGEASPLHF
>.|few|TRBV4-2|TRBJ1-3
TGTGCCAGCAGCCAAGGGAGGGCGGAGGCTTCTGGAAACACCATATATTTT
CASSQGRAEASGNTIYF
>TRBD1|once|TRBV6-2/TRBV6-3|TRBJ2-5
TGTGCCAGCAGTTACGGCCAGGGGGTAGGAAAAGAGACCCAGTACTTC
CASSYGQGVGKETQYF
>TRBD2|.|TRBV6-2/TRBV6-3|TRBJ2-7
TGTGCCAGCAGTCCCCTCGGACTAGCGGGAACCTACGAGCAGTACTTC
CASSPLGLAGTYEQYF